The present TCR beta chain was sequenced within a study of blood T cell repertoires in COVID-19. Overall study: Spain, Italy and the United States supplied samples that represented acute and convalescent COVID-19. Sample material is recorded as cDNA or gDNA derived from T cells, B-cell-depleted T cells, or PBMCs.

CDR1 SGHTA and CDR2 FQGTGA come from the germline V gene. The CDR3 consists of 15 residues. Trimming removed 4 bases at V and 1 base at J, with 10 bases between. In the original analysis: Estimation of nucleated cell counts was performed using reference gene primer amplification. Here immunoSEQ multiplex PCR was the method, and the copy in TCRdb shows in-frame clones only, minus some. V and J calls and clone size are copied from that table; D and trimming were computed from the DNA. This repertoire shows over 120,000 clones, roughly 89% found once; its top ten account for 0.9% to 0.95%. This clone has just one count.

The chain joins TRBV7-3 to TRBJ2-2, with D maybe TRBD2 (5 bases). Sequences were obtained from peripheral blood. This TCR came from a woman aged 45-65 years with acute or convalescent COVID-19. CDR3 sequence (DNA): TGTGCCAGCAGCTCCGCCGGGGTGAACACCGGGGAGCTGTTTTTT. Translated: CASSSAGVNTGELFF.